The 23 T cell receptor beta chains below were found in one sample sequenced in a study of long-term antiretroviral therapy in people with HIV. It was version v3.0 of the immunoSEQ assay that was run at survey level. TCRdb's copy holds only in-frame clones and misses some; the assay was immunoSEQ multiplex PCR. This table holds 7,000 or so clones, 70% to 90% found once. The sample in question was unsorted PBMCs, obtained 3.7 years after starting antiretroviral therapy. These receptors were taken from a woman aged 45-65 years with HIV.

This chain connects TRBV28 to TRBJ2-5, with D perhaps assigned TRBD1 or TRBD2 (5 bases each). The CDR3 is 15 amino acids. Trimming shortened V by 8 bases and J by 4 bases, and 20 bases separated the two germline ends. CDR1 and CDR2 from the germline V gene are MDHEN and SYDVKM. CDR3 in amino acids: CASASGTKGLETQYF. The CDR3 DNA reads as TGTGCCAGCGCCTCAGGGACGAAAGGTCTAGAGACCCAGTACTTC.

The chain couples TRBV14 to TRBJ2-1; D might be TRBD1 (5 bases). Germline CDR1 reads SGHDN; CDR2 reads FVKESK. This CDR3 contains 15 residues. Deletions cut 1 base from V and 4 bases from J, with 11 bases between. CDR3 nucleotides: TGTGCCAGCAGCCAAGTCAGGGCAGCGTACAATGAGCAGTTCTTC. It codes for CASSQVRAAYNEQFF.

The chain joins TRBV9 to TRBJ2-3; 11 bases agree with TRBD2. Germline CDR1 is SGDLS and CDR2 is YYNGEE. J was trimmed by 2 bases and V by 5 bases; bases with no gene match: 4. The CDR3 covers 15 residues. The CDR3 region has the DNA TGTGCCAGCAGTATAGCGGGAGGGCCCACAGATACGCAGTATTTT. It encodes CASSIAGGPTDTQYF.

This chain links TRBV21-1 with TRBJ2-3; the D call of TRBD2 is as the table states it, not checked on the DNA. TRBV21-1 is flagged as a pseudogene. The CDR3 is made up of 17 amino acids. The CDR3 loop is CASSKYFLGGHPDTQYF. DNA of the CDR3: TGTGCCAGCAGCAAGTATTTCCTGGGAGGACACCCAGATACGCAGTATTTT.

Only a few counts were recorded for this clone. The rearrangement links TRBV19 to TRBJ1-5, with unresolved D. CDR3 size: 14 residues. V gave up 8 bases and J gave up 0 bases, with 11 bases separating them. CDR1 and CDR2 from the germline V gene are LNHDA and SQIVND (reference sequence). CDR3 amino acids: CASGWTGSNQPQHF. CDR3 nucleotide sequence: TGTGCCAGTGGATGGACGGGTAGCAATCAGCCCCAGCATTTT.

The CDR3 nucleotides are TGTGCCACCAGCACCGGGACAGCGCCTTATTATGGCTACACCTTC. Translating it yields CATSTGTAPYYGYTF. The J gene is TRBJ1-2, the V gene TRBV15, with 7 bases fitting TRBD1. CDR3 length: 15 amino acids. The V gene end was trimmed by 4 bases and the J gene end by 5 bases; junction bases not matched to a gene: 10. CDR1 is LNHNV and CDR2 is YYDKDF in the germline V gene (reference sequence).

This sequence joins TRBV6-1 and TRBJ1-2; no firm D call. Looked up from germline, CDR1 is MNHNS and CDR2 is SASEGT. The CDR3 spans 14 residues. Trimming pared 6 bases from V and 0 bases from J, leaving 11 bases between. The CDR3, as DNA: TGTGCCAGCAGAGCGTCGGTTCCTAACTATGGCTACACCTTC. Amino acid sequence: CASRASVPNYGYTF.

The chain links TRBV16 to TRBJ2-3; no clear D gene. Trimming removed 4 bases at V and 3 bases at J, with 8 bases between. The CDR3 is 13 amino acids. Germline assignment: CDR1 KGHSY and CDR2 FQNENV. DNA for the CDR3: TGTGCCAGCAGCCTCTCGAAGACAGATACGCAGTATTTT. Its protein product is CASSLSKTDTQYF.

The chain has TRBV4-3 and TRBJ1-5; D remains unclear. Germline values: CDR1 LGHNA, CDR2 YSLEER. Trimming removed 2 bases at V and 0 bases at J, with 14 bases between. The CDR3 contains 17 residues. CDR3 bases: TGCGCCAGCAGCCAAAAACGGAGAGTTTGTAGCAATCAGCCCCAGCATTTT. It is translated as CASSQKRRVCSNQPQHF.

This clone was counted once. V and J are TRBV13 and TRBJ2-1; D may correspond to TRBD1 or TRBD2 (5 bases each). CDR1 PRHDT and CDR2 FYEKMQ come from the germline V gene (reference sequence). This CDR3 contains 15 residues. The V gene lost 5 bases and the J gene lost 0 bases, with 11 bases spanning the gap. In DNA form, the CDR3 reads TGTGCCAGCAGCCCTCGGGGCAACTCCTACAATGAGCAGTTCTTC. Its translation: CASSPRGNSYNEQFF.

CDR3 DNA sequence: TGTGCCAGTAGTTCTCCCGCCGGCGAAGAGCGACGAGGGAGGGAGACCCAGTACTTC. Protein: CASSSPAGEERRGRETQYF. The chain recombines TRBV19 with TRBJ2-5; D may be TRBD2 (6 bases). In germline, CDR1 is LNHDA, CDR2 SQIVND (reference sequence). The ends were cut back, 5 bases at V and 5 bases at J, with 30 bases in the middle. CDR3 length: 19 amino acids. Variable domain in full (rest from reference TRBV19 and TRBJ2-5): DGGITQSPKYLFRKEGQNVTLSCEQNLNHDAMYWYRQDPGQGLRLIYYSQIVNDFQKGDIAEGYSVSREKKESFPLTVTSAQKNPTAFYLCASSSPAGEERRGRETQYFGPGTRLLVL.

The genes are TRBV2 and TRBJ2-7, with 8 bases identical to TRBD1. Looked up from germline, CDR1 is SNHLY and CDR2 is FYNNEI. This CDR3 region has 15 residues. V lost 0 bases to trimming and J lost 2 bases; unmatched junction nucleotides: 3. Here the CDR3 reads CASSEAGTGPYEQYF. CDR3 coding DNA: TGTGCCAGCAGTGAAGCAGGGACAGGCCCCTACGAGCAGTACTTC.

This chain joins TRBV28 and TRBJ2-3, with 7 bases lining up with TRBD2. The junction had 8 bases not matched to a gene; V was cut back by 6 bases and J by 2 bases. The CDR3 sequence is 15 residues long. In germline, CDR1 is MDHEN, CDR2 SYDVKM. This chain's CDR3 is CASRGGTPTTDTQYF. DNA for the CDR3: TGTGCCAGCAGGGGGGGGACGCCCACCACAGATACGCAGTATTTT.

This clone appeared once. V and J are TRBV21-1 and TRBJ1-1. TRBV21-1 is designated a pseudogene. The length of the CDR3 is 14 residues. The CDR3 region is CASSGTTAMFLAFF. The CDR3 DNA reads as TGTGCCAGCAGCGGAACCACGGCAATGTTTTTAGCTTTCTTT.

This chain links TRBV10-3 with TRBJ2-7; D possibly corresponds to TRBD2 (5 bases). This CDR3 has 12 residues. V was trimmed by 8 bases and J by 4 bases, leaving 12 bases between them. Germline V lookup: CDR1 ENHRY, CDR2 SYGVKD. The CDR3 DNA is TGTGCCATCTCCCGGGATAGTTACGAGCAGTACTTC. Translated: CAISRDSYEQYF.

This clone came up once. The chain carries TRBV19 and TRBJ2-2, with 9 bases fitting TRBD1. The CDR3 totals 19 residues. CDR1 is LNHDA, CDR2 SQIVND, per germline (reference sequence). J gave up 5 bases and V 6 bases, and 19 bases lay outside the gene matches. CDR3 loop: CASRSALPGQGDKTGELFF. The CDR3 DNA follows: TGTGCCAGTAGGTCAGCCCTACCGGGACAGGGCGATAAGACCGGGGAGCTGTTTTTT.

The gene calls are TRBV29-1 and TRBJ2-2; D tentatively fits TRBD1 or TRBD2 (5 bases each). Trimming cost V 4 bases and J 4 bases, with 10 bases left between them. From germline, CDR1 is SQVTM and CDR2 ANQGSEA. The CDR3 runs 13 residues. The CDR3 region is CSVAGTPTGELFF. CDR3 sequence (DNA): TGCAGCGTTGCCGGGACCCCCACCGGGGAGCTGTTTTTT.

The chain joins TRBV5-1 to TRBJ2-3; D gene uncertain. Germline V gene lookup returns CDR1 SGHRS and CDR2 YFSETQ. V was trimmed by 4 bases and J by 2 bases, leaving 11 bases between them. The CDR3 is 14 residues long. The CDR3 nucleotides read TGCGCCAGCAGCGAGGAGCAGATCACAGATACGCAGTATTTT. Translated, it gives CASSEEQITDTQYF.

The chain links TRBV9 to TRBJ2-7, with D perhaps matching TRBD1 or TRBD2 (5 bases each). Germline V gene lookup returns CDR1 SGDLS and CDR2 YYNGEE. The CDR3 extends over 15 amino acids. V lost 1 base and J 2 bases, leaving 13 bases between the germline ends. The chain's CDR3 is CASSVFGAGPYEQYF. The DNA for the CDR3 is TGTGCCAGCAGCGTATTCGGGGCGGGTCCCTACGAGCAGTACTTC.

The chain uses TRBV6-1 and TRBJ2-7, with 13 bases identical to TRBD2. The CDR3 runs 18 residues. Per germline, CDR1 MNHNS and CDR2 SASEGT. V shed 2 bases, J shed 5 bases, and the junction held 12 bases outside the gene matches. The CDR3 spells CASSETLGLAGAFHEQYF. The CDR3 DNA follows: TGTGCCAGCAGTGAAACTCTAGGACTAGCGGGAGCCTTCCACGAGCAGTACTTC.

J is TRBJ2-5 and V is TRBV28, with D tentatively TRBD2 (6 bases). CDR1 is MDHEN, CDR2 SYDVKM, per germline. The CDR3 covers 14 residues. V gave up 6 bases and J gave up 1 base, with 12 bases separating them. For the CDR3, the DNA is TGTGCCAGCAGCCCGGAGGGTTTCCAAGAGACCCAGTACTTC. This codes for CASSPEGFQETQYF.

The chain couples TRBV19 to TRBJ2-1; D is possibly TRBD2 (5 bases). The CDR3 consists of 15 residues. Germline V gene data show CDR1 as LNHDA and CDR2 as SQIVND (reference sequence). The ends were cut back, 7 bases at V and 2 bases at J, with 15 bases in the middle. CDR3 nucleotide sequence: TGTGCCAGTACCCCGCCAAGCGGAACCTACAATGAGCAGTTCTTC. This translates into CASTPPSGTYNEQFF. The full variable domain, with the rest looked up from reference TRBV19 and TRBJ2-1, is DGGITQSPKYLFRKEGQNVTLSCEQNLNHDAMYWYRQDPGQGLRLIYYSQIVNDFQKGDIAEGYSVSREKKESFPLTVTSAQKNPTAFYLCASTPPSGTYNEQFFGPGTRLTVL.

This sequence joins TRBV7-9 and TRBJ2-1, with D perhaps TRBD2 (5 bases). Per germline, CDR1 SEHNR and CDR2 FQNEAQ (reference sequence). The CDR3 loop spans 13 amino acids. With 5 bases removed from V and 4 bases from J, the gap between germline ends came to 9 bases. The CDR3 region is CASSRTGYNEQFF. In nucleotides, the CDR3 is TGTGCCAGCAGCCGGACTGGATACAATGAGCAGTTCTTC.